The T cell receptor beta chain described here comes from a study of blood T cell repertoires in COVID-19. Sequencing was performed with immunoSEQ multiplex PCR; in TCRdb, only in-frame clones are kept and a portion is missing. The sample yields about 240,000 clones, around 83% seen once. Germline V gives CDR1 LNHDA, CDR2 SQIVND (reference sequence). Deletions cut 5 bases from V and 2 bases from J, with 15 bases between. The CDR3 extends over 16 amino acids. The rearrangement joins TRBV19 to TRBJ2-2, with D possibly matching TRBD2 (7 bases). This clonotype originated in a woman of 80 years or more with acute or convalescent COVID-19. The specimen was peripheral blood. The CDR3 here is CASSSLAGANTGELFF. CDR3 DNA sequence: TGTGCCAGTAGTTCCCTCGCGGGGGCAAACACCGGGGAGCTGTTTTTT.